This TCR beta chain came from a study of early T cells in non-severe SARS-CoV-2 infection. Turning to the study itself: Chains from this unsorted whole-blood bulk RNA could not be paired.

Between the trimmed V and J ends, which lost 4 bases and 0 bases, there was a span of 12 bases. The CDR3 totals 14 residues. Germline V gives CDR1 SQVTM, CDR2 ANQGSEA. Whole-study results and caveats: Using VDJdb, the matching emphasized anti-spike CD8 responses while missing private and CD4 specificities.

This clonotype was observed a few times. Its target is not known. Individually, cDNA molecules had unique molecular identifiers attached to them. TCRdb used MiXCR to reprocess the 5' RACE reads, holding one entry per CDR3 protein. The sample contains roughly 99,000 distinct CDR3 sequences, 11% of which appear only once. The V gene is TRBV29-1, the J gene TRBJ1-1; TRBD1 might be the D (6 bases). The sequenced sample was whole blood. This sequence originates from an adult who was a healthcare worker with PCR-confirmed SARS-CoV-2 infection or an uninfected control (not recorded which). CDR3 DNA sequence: TGCAGCGTTGTGGGGGGGCCAGTGAACACTGAAGCTTTCTTT. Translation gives CSVVGGPVNTEAFF. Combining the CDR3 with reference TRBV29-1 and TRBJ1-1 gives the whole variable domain SAVISQKPSRDICQRGTSLTIQCQVDSQVTMMFWYRQQPGQSLTLIATANQGSEATYESGFVIDKFPISRPNLTFSTLTVSNMSPEDSSIYLCSVVGGPVNTEAFFGQGTRLTVV.